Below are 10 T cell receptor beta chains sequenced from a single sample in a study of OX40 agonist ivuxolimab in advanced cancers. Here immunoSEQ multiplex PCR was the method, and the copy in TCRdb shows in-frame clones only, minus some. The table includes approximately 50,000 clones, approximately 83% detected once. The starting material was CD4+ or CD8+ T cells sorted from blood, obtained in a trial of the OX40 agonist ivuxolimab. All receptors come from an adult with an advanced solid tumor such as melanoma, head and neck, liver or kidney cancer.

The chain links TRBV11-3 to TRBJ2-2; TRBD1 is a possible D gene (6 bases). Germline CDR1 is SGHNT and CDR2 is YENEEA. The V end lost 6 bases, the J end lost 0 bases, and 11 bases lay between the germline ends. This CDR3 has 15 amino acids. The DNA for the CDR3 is TGTGCCAGCAGTTATGCAGGGGCGAACACCGGGGAGCTGTTTTTT. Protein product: CASSYAGANTGELFF.

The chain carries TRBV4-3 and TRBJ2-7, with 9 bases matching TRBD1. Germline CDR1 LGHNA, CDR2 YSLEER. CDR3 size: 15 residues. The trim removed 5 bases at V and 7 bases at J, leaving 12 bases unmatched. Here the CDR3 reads CASSLRWGQGWEQYF. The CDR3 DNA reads TGCGCCAGCAGCTTAAGGTGGGGACAGGGTTGGGAGCAGTACTTC.

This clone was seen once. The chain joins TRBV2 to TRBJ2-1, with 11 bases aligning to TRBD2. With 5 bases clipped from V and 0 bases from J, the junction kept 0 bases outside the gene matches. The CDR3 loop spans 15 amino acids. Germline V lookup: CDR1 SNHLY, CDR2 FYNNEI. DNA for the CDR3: TGTGCCAGCAGTACTAGCGGGGGCTCCTACAATGAGCAGTTCTTC. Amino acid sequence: CASSTSGGSYNEQFF.

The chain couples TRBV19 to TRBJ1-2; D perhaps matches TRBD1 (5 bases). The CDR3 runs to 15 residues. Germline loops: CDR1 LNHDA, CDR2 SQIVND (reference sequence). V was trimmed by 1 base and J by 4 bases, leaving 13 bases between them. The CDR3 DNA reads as TGTGCCAGTAGTATAGTCTCCGGGACGGTCTATGGCTACACCTTC. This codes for CASSIVSGTVYGYTF.

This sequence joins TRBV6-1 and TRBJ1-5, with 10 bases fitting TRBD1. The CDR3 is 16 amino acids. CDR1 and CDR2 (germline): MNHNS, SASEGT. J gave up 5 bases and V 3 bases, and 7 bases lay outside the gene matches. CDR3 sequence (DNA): TGTGCCAGCAGTGACACCGGGACAGGGGCACATCAGCCCCAGCATTTT. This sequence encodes CASSDTGTGAHQPQHF.

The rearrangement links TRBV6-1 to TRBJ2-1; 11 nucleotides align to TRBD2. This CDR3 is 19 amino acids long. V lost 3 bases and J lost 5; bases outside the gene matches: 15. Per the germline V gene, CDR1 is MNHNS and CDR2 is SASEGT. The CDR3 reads CASSDLAGGPAGKNNEQFF. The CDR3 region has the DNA TGTGCCAGCAGTGATCTAGCGGGGGGTCCCGCCGGGAAAAACAATGAGCAGTTCTTC.

The CDR3 loop is CASSYSSRASYEQYF. For the CDR3, the DNA is TGTGCCAGCAGTTACTCGAGCCGGGCTTCCTACGAGCAGTACTTC. This rearrangement joins TRBV6-5 to TRBJ2-7; D call uncertain. This CDR3 contains 15 residues. Trimming removed 0 bases from V and 1 base from J, with 10 bases in between. CDR1 is MNHEY and CDR2 is SVGAGI in the germline V gene.

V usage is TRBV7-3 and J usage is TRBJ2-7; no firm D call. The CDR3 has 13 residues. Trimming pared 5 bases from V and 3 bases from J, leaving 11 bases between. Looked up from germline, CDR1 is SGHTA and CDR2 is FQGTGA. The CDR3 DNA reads TGTGCCAGCAGCCTTGAACCGAACTACGAGCAGTACTTC. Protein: CASSLEPNYEQYF.

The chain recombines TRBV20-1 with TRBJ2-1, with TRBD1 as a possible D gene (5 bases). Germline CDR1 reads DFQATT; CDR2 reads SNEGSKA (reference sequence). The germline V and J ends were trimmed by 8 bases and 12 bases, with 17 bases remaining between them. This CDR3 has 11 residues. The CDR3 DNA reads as TGCAGTTTTGGACAAGGTTTGGGGCAGTTCTTC. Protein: CSFGQGLGQFF.

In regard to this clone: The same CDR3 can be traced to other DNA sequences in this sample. CDR3 nucleotides: TGCGCCAGCAGCTTGGGGGACGGGGGCGGGGGCTACACCTTC. Protein product: CASSLGDGGGGYTF. The chain is built from TRBV5-1 and TRBJ1-2; possibly TRBD1 for D (6 bases). Germline lookup yields CDR1 SGHRS and CDR2 YFSETQ. V was pared by 0 bases and J by 8 bases, with 14 bases between. CDR3 length: 14 amino acids.